This entry lists 26 T cell receptor beta chains sequenced from one sample in a study of blood T cell repertoires in COVID-19 (dated by TCRdb to about 2020). The library was obtained by the immunoSEQ multiplex PCR assay. TCRdb holds this immuneACCESS table with in-frame rearrangements only. Some clones are missing; in checked studies, unresolved V genes explain under half, and the rest has no known cause. Within this sample are about 190,000 clones, with more than 75% of them counted one time only. 2.5% to 3.5% of the sample lies in the top ten. The sequencing sample was made of peripheral blood. Source of these receptors: a man aged 40-55 years with active or convalescent COVID-19.

J is TRBJ1-2 and V is TRBV29-1, with 8 nucleotides matching TRBD1. J gave up 4 bases and V 0 bases, and 4 bases lay outside the gene matches. The CDR3 totals 14 residues. Germline V gives CDR1 SQVTM, CDR2 ANQGSEA. The CDR3 DNA is TGCAGCGTTGAAGATTTGCAGGGGGCCTATGGCTACACCTTC. It specifies CSVEDLQGAYGYTF.

The chain links TRBV3-1 (or the pseudogene TRBV3-2) to TRBJ2-1; no definite D call. V dropped 7 bases and J dropped 0 bases, with 7 bases sitting between them. This CDR3 has 13 residues. From germline, CDR1 is LGHDT and CDR2 YNNKEL (reference sequence). The CDR3 sequence is CASTLTSYNEQFF. As DNA, the CDR3 is TGTGCCAGCACCCTAACCTCCTACAATGAGCAGTTCTTC.

The chain has TRBV28 and TRBJ1-6; 7 bases match TRBD1. The CDR3 sequence is 17 residues long. J lost 7 bases, V lost 7 bases, and 16 bases had no gene match. Germline V gene lookup returns CDR1 MDHEN and CDR2 SYDVKM. The CDR3 DNA sequence: TGTGCCAGCAAATCGGCATTTATGGACAGGCGAAATTCACCCCTCCACTTT. It is translated as CASKSAFMDRRNSPLHF. Full variable domain (missing parts from reference TRBV28 and TRBJ1-6): DVKVTQSSRYLVKRTGEKVFLECVQDMDHENMFWYRQDPGLGLRLIYFSYDVKMKEKGDIPEGYSVSREKKERFSLILESASTNQTSMYLCASKSAFMDRRNSPLHFGNGTRLTVT.

The chain has TRBV7-9 and TRBJ1-3; D uncertain. V was shortened by 7 bases and J by 0 bases, with 16 bases between the two germline ends. The CDR3 extends over 16 amino acids. Germline V gene data show CDR1 as SEHNR and CDR2 as FQNEAQ (reference sequence). The CDR3 coding sequence is TGTGCCAGCACCCCCGAGGGCTTCCTCTCTGGAAACACCATATATTTT. Its translation is CASTPEGFLSGNTIYF.

This sequence joins TRBV4-1 and TRBJ1-4; the match to TRBD1 covers 11 bases. V shed 1 base and J 8 bases; nucleotides not matched to a gene: 3. Germline CDR1 reads MGHRA; CDR2 reads YSYEKL. The CDR3 extends over 15 amino acids. CDR3 DNA sequence: TGCGCCAGCAGCCAAGGGGGGACAGGGGGAGAAAAACTGTTTTTT. This encodes CASSQGGTGGEKLFF.

The chain combines TRBV7-9 with TRBJ2-3, with D unclear. CDR1 and CDR2 (germline): SEHNR, FQNEAQ (reference sequence). This CDR3 is built from 13 residues. Trimming shortened V by 10 bases and J by 0 bases, and 11 bases separated the two germline ends. The CDR3 region has the DNA TGTGCCACCCCCCCCTCTAGCACAGATACGCAGTATTTT. It specifies CATPPSSTDTQYF.

This clone was observed once. The chain joins TRBV5-6 to TRBJ1-5; the match to TRBD1 covers 8 bases. The CDR3 sequence is 16 residues long. Germline-derived CDR1 and CDR2 are SGHDT and YYEEEE. Trimming cost V 3 bases and J 0 bases; bases outside gene matches: 5. The CDR3 loop is CASSSTGELSNQPQHF. As DNA, the CDR3 is TGTGCCAGCAGCTCGACAGGGGAACTTAGCAATCAGCCCCAGCATTTT.

V and J are TRBV15 and TRBJ2-1, with 7 bases aligning to TRBD1. This CDR3 spans 14 amino acids. V was pared by 3 bases and J by 9 bases, with 8 bases of the junction left unmatched. CDR1 LNHNV and CDR2 YYDKDF come from the germline V gene (reference sequence). In DNA form, the CDR3 reads TGTGCCACCAGCAGCGTGACAGGGTTCGGTGAGCAGTTCTTC. Residues: CATSSVTGFGEQFF.

This chain uses TRBV5-4 with TRBJ1-5; no firm D call. Germline CDR1 SGHNT, CDR2 YYREEE (reference sequence). The germline V and J ends were trimmed by 2 bases and 5 bases, with 20 bases remaining between them. The CDR3 covers 17 residues. CDR3 nucleotides: TGTGCCAGCAGCTTTCATGCGTCCCGATGGTTGGATCAGCCCCAGCATTTT. This codes for CASSFHASRWLDQPQHF.

J is TRBJ1-2 and V is TRBV7-9, with D uncertain. V shed 7 bases and J shed 0 bases, with 12 bases lying between them. The CDR3 sequence is 14 residues long. Germline V gene data show CDR1 as SEHNR and CDR2 as FQNEAQ (reference sequence). The CDR3 is CASIRSGSNYGYTF. The CDR3 DNA follows: TGTGCCAGCATCCGAAGCGGGTCTAACTATGGCTACACCTTC.

The chain employs TRBV5-6 and TRBJ2-5, with D perhaps matching TRBD1 (6 bases). Germline CDR1 is SGHDT and CDR2 is YYEEEE. CDR3 length: 13 residues. V was pared by 4 bases and J by 5 bases, with 12 bases between. The CDR3 region is CASSVGQEETQYF. Written as DNA, the CDR3 is TGTGCCAGCAGCGTGGGACAAGAGGAGACCCAGTACTTC.

V usage is TRBV25-1 and J usage is TRBJ1-5; D unclear. This CDR3 has 12 residues. The germline CDR1 and CDR2 sequences are MGHDK and SYGVNS. V was trimmed by 8 bases and J by 2 bases, leaving 7 bases between them. Here the CDR3 reads CASGQGNQPQHF. CDR3 DNA sequence: TGTGCCAGCGGGCAGGGCAATCAGCCCCAGCATTTT.

The sample holds one count of this clone. For the CDR3, the DNA is TGTGCCAGCAGCTTGTCGCAGGTCTCTGGAAACACCATATATTTT. This encodes CASSLSQVSGNTIYF. J is TRBJ1-3 and V is TRBV11-1, with no clear D. This CDR3 region has 15 residues. The ends were cut back, 3 bases at V and 0 bases at J, with 9 bases in the middle. The V gene's germline CDR1 is SGHAT and CDR2 FQDESV (reference sequence).

V gene TRBV3-1 (or the pseudogene TRBV3-2) combines with J gene TRBJ1-3; a possible D gene is TRBD1 (5 bases). The germline V gene has CDR1 LGHDT and CDR2 YNNKEL (reference sequence). This CDR3 has 14 amino acids. V shed 5 bases and J shed 3 bases, with 11 bases lying between them. The CDR3 here is CASSYDDSGNTIYF. The CDR3 DNA is TGTGCCAGCAGCTATGATGACAGTGGAAACACCATATATTTT.

This chain joins TRBV7-2 and TRBJ2-7; D gene unclear. This CDR3 comprises 13 residues. CDR1 is SGHTA and CDR2 is FQGNSA in the germline V gene. Trimming took 0 bases from V and 5 from J, leaving 8 bases between them. The CDR3 reads CASSLAVRNEQYF. The CDR3 DNA reads TGTGCCAGCAGCTTAGCGGTGAGGAACGAGCAGTACTTC.

This clone was counted a single time. The genes are TRBV6-6 and TRBJ2-5, with 7 bases lining up with TRBD1. The V gene's germline CDR1 is MNHNY and CDR2 SVGAGI (reference sequence). J gave up 2 bases and V 5 bases, and 5 bases lay outside the gene matches. The CDR3 is made up of 14 amino acids. The CDR3 loop reads CASSRPGQQETQYF. CDR3 coding DNA: TGTGCCAGCAGTCGACCGGGACAGCAAGAGACCCAGTACTTC.

This clone was recorded only once. This chain uses TRBV14 with TRBJ2-7, with TRBD1 matching 11 bases. With 4 bases clipped from V and 7 bases from J, the junction kept 3 bases outside the gene matches. CDR3 length equals 13 residues. Germline V CDR1 and CDR2: SGHDN, FVKESK. The CDR3 region is CASSPDRGREQYF. The CDR3 DNA sequence: TGTGCCAGCAGCCCGGACAGGGGGCGGGAGCAGTACTTC.

CDR3 residues: CASSPTSGGDTNTGELFF. The CDR3 DNA reads as TGTGCCAGCAGCCCAACTAGCGGGGGGGATACGAACACCGGGGAGCTGTTTTTT. The V call is TRBV21-1, the J call TRBJ2-2; the D call TRBD2 from the table was never checked on the DNA. TRBV21-1 is noted as a pseudogene. The CDR3 consists of 18 residues.

This chain links TRBV28 with TRBJ1-6; no reliable D call. Germline CDR1 is MDHEN and CDR2 is SYDVKM. V lost 6 bases and J lost 9, with 18 bases in between. The CDR3 is 15 residues long. CDR3 DNA: TGTGCCAGCAGGGAGGACGGGTGGGGTGGTTCACCCCTCCACTTT. Its protein product is CASREDGWGGSPLHF.

This clone was seen just once. V is TRBV28 and J is TRBJ1-5; 8 bases are shared with TRBD1. Germline CDR1 and CDR2: MDHEN and SYDVKM. The ends lost 8 bases at V and 7 bases at J; junction bases unmatched: 19. The CDR3 has 17 amino acids. The CDR3 region has the DNA TGTGCCAGCGAACGGCAAAAGGACAGGGTGGGATGGCAGCCCCAGCATTTT. It specifies CASERQKDRVGWQPQHF.

The chain carries TRBV5-1 and TRBJ2-1, with D possibly being TRBD1 (5 bases). With 0 bases removed from V and 4 bases from J, the gap between germline ends came to 5 bases. This CDR3 has 13 amino acids. Germline lookup yields CDR1 SGHRS and CDR2 YFSETQ. The CDR3 bases are TGCGCCAGCAGCTTGGGGACATACAATGAGCAGTTCTTC. This translates into CASSLGTYNEQFF.

This chain uses TRBV6-1 with TRBJ2-5; tentatively, D is TRBD2 (6 bases). CDR3 length: 15 amino acids. The V gene's germline CDR1 is MNHNS and CDR2 SASEGT. With 1 base removed from V and 1 base from J, the gap between germline ends came to 10 bases. The CDR3 sequence: CASSEGRGPQETQYF. Written as DNA, the CDR3 is TGTGCCAGCAGTGAAGGGAGGGGCCCCCAAGAGACCCAGTACTTC.

CDR3 nucleotides: TGTGCCAGCAGTGCTCAGGGAAGTACTGAAGCTTTCTTT. Its translation: CASSAQGSTEAFF. V is TRBV6-4 and J is TRBJ1-1; a possible D gene is TRBD1 (5 bases). The germline V gene has CDR1 MRHNA and CDR2 SNTAGT. The CDR3 runs 13 residues. Trimming took off 4 bases at V and 5 bases at J, with 11 bases between the two ends.

V usage is TRBV5-1 and J usage is TRBJ2-7; 8 bases are a match to TRBD1. Germline V CDR1 and CDR2: SGHRS, YFSETQ. With V trimmed by 4 bases and J by 7 bases, 7 bases remained unmatched. This CDR3 contains 13 residues. The CDR3 spells CASSAGGAREQYF. The CDR3 nucleotides are TGCGCCAGCAGCGCAGGGGGCGCGAGGGAGCAGTACTTC.

This clone has more than one count but fewer than ten. The rearrangement links TRBV4-1 to TRBJ1-6, with D maybe TRBD1 (5 bases). CDR3 length equals 15 residues. The germline CDR1 and CDR2 sequences are MGHRA and YSYEKL. Between the trimmed V and J ends, which lost 0 bases and 7 bases, there was a span of 10 bases. The CDR3 DNA reads TGCGCCAGCAGCCAAGATTGGGGCTTGAATTCACCCCTCCACTTT. Translated, it gives CASSQDWGLNSPLHF.

The rearrangement links TRBV28 to TRBJ1-6; D might be TRBD1 (6 bases). The CDR3 contains 14 residues. Trimming removed 6 bases at V and 9 bases at J, with 15 bases between. Per the germline V gene, CDR1 is MDHEN and CDR2 is SYDVKM. The CDR3 nucleotides read TGTGCCAGCAGGGGTACAGGGACCCCTTCACCCCTCCACTTT. Translating it yields CASRGTGTPSPLHF.